This entry is about one T cell receptor beta chain. The data derive from a study of blood T cell repertoires in COVID-19. Sequencing used immunoSEQ multiplex PCR; TCRdb keeps in-frame clones, though not all of them. Of about 310,000 clones in the sample, about 90% were seen once. Trimming cost V 4 bases and J 0 bases, with 15 bases left between them. Germline values: CDR1 KGHSH, CDR2 LQKENI. The CDR3 has 17 residues. The chain recombines TRBV18 with TRBJ2-2, with D tentatively TRBD2 (5 bases). This TCR derives from a man in his late teens or twenties with active or convalescent COVID-19. The sequencing sample was made of peripheral blood. This chain's CDR3 is CASSQTTSFANTGELFF. The CDR3 bases are TGTGCCAGCTCACAGACTACGTCGTTCGCGAACACCGGGGAGCTGTTTTTT.